The sequence of this TCR beta chain was determined in a study of somatic mutations in cytotoxic T cells in rheumatoid arthritis. The ends were cut back, 7 bases at V and 0 bases at J, with 18 bases in the middle. The CDR3 covers 16 residues. Germline loops: CDR1 SEHNR, CDR2 FQNEAQ (reference sequence). Sequencing used immunoSEQ multiplex PCR; TCRdb keeps in-frame clones, though not all of them. The sample includes roughly 23,000 clones, around 75% of them seen just once. This receptor was obtained from an adult with rheumatoid arthritis. Sequencing input: CD8+ T cells sorted from blood. The chain carries TRBV7-9 and TRBJ2-5; D possibly matches TRBD1 or TRBD2 (6 bases each). CDR3 sequence (DNA): TGTGCCAGCATCCATCTCTTGGGGGGCTACCAAGAGACCCAGTACTTC. Translating it yields CASIHLLGGYQETQYF.